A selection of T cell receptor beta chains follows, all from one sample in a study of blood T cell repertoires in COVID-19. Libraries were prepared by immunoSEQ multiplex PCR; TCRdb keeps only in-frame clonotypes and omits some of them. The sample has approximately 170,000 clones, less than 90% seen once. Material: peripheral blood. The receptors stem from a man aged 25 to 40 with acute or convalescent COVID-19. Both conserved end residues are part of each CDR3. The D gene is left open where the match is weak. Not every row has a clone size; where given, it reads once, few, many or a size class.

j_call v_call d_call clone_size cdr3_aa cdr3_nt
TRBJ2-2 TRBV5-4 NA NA CASSPSGANTGELFF TGTGCCAGCAGCCCAAGCGGCGCGAACACCGGGGAGCTGTTTTTT
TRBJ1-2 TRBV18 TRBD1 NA CASSPRIARDSTNYGYTF TGTGCCAGCTCACCACGAATCGCAAGGGACAGCACTAACTATGGCTACACCTTC
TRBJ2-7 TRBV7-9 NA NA CASSSPEGVSYEQYF TGTGCCAGCAGCTCTCCAGAGGGGGTGTCCTACGAGCAGTACTTC
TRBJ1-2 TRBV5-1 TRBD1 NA CASSADRAYGYTF TGCGCCAGCAGCGCGGACAGGGCCTATGGCTACACCTTC
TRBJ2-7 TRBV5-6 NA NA CASSGAGIYEQYF TGTGCCAGCAGCGGGGCGGGGATCTACGAGCAGTACTTC
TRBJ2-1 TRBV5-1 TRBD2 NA CASSLLAGGAEQFF TGCGCCAGCAGCTTACTAGCGGGAGGGGCTGAGCAGTTCTTC
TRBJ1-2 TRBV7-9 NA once CASSLAQGGYTF TGTGCCAGCAGCTTAGCACAGGGTGGCTACACCTTC
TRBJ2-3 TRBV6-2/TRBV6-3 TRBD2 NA CASSYRGGTDTQYF TGTGCCAGCAGTTACCGGGGGGGCACAGATACGCAGTATTTT
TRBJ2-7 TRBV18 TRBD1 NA CASSLTGGEQYF TGTGCCAGCTCATTGACAGGGGGGGAGCAGTACTTC
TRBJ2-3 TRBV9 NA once CASSVDGNTDTQYF TGTGCCAGCAGCGTAGATGGCAACACAGATACGCAGTATTTT
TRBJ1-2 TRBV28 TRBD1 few CASSSSDRVGYTF TGTGCCAGCAGTTCCTCCGACAGGGTGGGCTACACCTTC